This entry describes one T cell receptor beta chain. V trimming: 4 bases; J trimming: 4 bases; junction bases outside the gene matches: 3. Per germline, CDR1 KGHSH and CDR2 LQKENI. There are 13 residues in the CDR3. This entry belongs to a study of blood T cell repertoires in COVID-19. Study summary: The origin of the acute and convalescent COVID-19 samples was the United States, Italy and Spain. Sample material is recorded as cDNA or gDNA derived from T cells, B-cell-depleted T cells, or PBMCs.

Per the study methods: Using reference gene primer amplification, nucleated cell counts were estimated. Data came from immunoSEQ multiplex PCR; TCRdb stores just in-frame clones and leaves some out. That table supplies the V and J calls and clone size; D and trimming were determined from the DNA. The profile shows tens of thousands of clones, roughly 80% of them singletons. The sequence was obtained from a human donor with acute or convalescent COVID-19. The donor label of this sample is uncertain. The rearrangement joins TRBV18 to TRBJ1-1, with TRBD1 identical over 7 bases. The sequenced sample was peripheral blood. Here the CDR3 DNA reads TGTGCCAGCTCACAGGGGGCCAGCACTGAAGCTTTCTTT. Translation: CASSQGASTEAFF.